Presented here are 13 T cell receptor beta chains from one specimen sequenced in a study of identical twins. A single record per CDR3 protein comes from TCRdb applying MiXCR to the 5' RACE reads. The sample holds hundreds of thousands of distinct CDR3 sequences, approximately 13% seen once. This sample was also put to use in a study of yellow fever vaccine responses in identical twins.

The material sequenced was PBMCs. These receptors came from a woman aged 18 to 35 in good health.

This clonotype was seen at least ten times. The CDR3 is CASSFDRVQSPLHF. CDR3 bases: TGTGCCAGCAGTTTCGACAGGGTCCAGTCACCCCTCCACTTT. The chain has TRBV12-3 or TRBV12-4 and TRBJ1-6; the match to TRBD1 covers 7 bases. J lost 10 bases, V lost 3 bases, and 6 bases had no gene match. The CDR3 length is 14 residues.

This clonotype came up a few times. The J gene is TRBJ2-1, the V gene TRBV6-5; D is undetermined. The V end lost 0 bases, the J end lost 3 bases, and 9 bases lay between the germline ends. CDR3 length equals 15 residues. Germline CDR1 and CDR2: MNHEY and SVGAGI. The CDR3 loop reads CASSYSNSLYNEQFF. The DNA of the CDR3 is TGTGCCAGCAGTTACTCCAACAGCCTCTACAATGAGCAGTTCTTC.

This clonotype was found many times. The chain carries TRBV7-9 and TRBJ2-5; 8 bases line up with TRBD1. V lost 5 bases and J lost 4; bases outside the gene matches: 6. The CDR3 has 14 amino acids. Germline CDR1 is SEHNR and CDR2 is FQNEAQ (reference sequence). The CDR3 sequence is CASSPQGARETQYF. DNA of the CDR3: TGTGCCAGCAGCCCCCAGGGGGCTAGAGAGACCCAGTACTTC.

The chain couples TRBV5-1 to TRBJ2-1; 8 positions match TRBD1. CDR3 length equals 19 residues. The V and J ends lost 3 bases and 0 bases, in that order; junction bases with no gene match: 14. CDR1 and CDR2 (germline): SGHRS, YFSETQ. CDR3 sequence: CASSSKDRDRRSSYNEQFF. The CDR3 DNA is TGCGCCAGCAGCTCTAAAGATAGGGACAGGCGAAGCTCCTACAATGAGCAGTTCTTC.

The chain combines TRBV10-3 with TRBJ2-1; D is unclear. The CDR3 loop spans 14 amino acids. CDR1 ENHRY and CDR2 SYGVKD come from the germline V gene. V was trimmed by 3 bases and J by 4 bases, leaving 10 bases between them. The CDR3 nucleotides read TGTGCCATCAGTGAAGGGCCCAAGTACAATGAGCAGTTCTTC. Its translation is CAISEGPKYNEQFF.

This clonotype has ten or more counts. This chain connects TRBV2 to TRBJ2-3, with a possible D match to TRBD2 (5 bases). Trimming cost V 7 bases and J 5 bases, with 10 bases left between them. CDR1 and CDR2 (germline): SNHLY, FYNNEI. CDR3 length: 12 residues. Here the CDR3 DNA reads TGTGCCAGCAACGCCGGACTAGATACGCAGTATTTT. This codes for CASNAGLDTQYF. Variable domain in full (rest from reference TRBV2 and TRBJ2-3): EPEVTQTPSHQVTQMGQEVILRCVPISNHLYFYWYRQILGQKVEFLVSFYNNEISEKSEIFDDQFSVERPDGSNFTLKIRSTKLEDSAMYFCASNAGLDTQYFGPGTRLTVL.

This rearrangement joins TRBV29-1 to TRBJ2-2, with D hard to call. Trimming took 3 bases from V and 3 from J, leaving 14 bases between them. This CDR3 has 15 amino acids. From germline, CDR1 is SQVTM and CDR2 ANQGSEA. DNA of the CDR3: TGCAGCGTTGAGAAGCTTAATTGGGACACCGGGGAGCTGTTTTTT. Its translation is CSVEKLNWDTGELFF.

In regard to this clonotype: At one end, the junction sequence differs from germline, possibly due to a read error. This chain links TRBV7-6 with TRBJ2-1; D could derive from TRBD1 or TRBD2 (5 bases each). Germline V gives CDR1 SGHVS, CDR2 FNYEAQ. This CDR3 spans 17 amino acids. CDR3 region: CASSLASGTSSYNEQFF. CDR3 DNA: TGTGCCAGCAGCCTAGCTTCGGGGACGAGCTCCTACAATGAGCAGTTCTTC.

DNA of the CDR3: TGTGCCAGCAGTTACTCAGGAAGGCCTTCCTACAATGAGCAGTTCTTC. Residues: CASSYSGRPSYNEQFF. This rearrangement joins TRBV6-2 or TRBV6-3 to TRBJ2-1; D remains unclear. Germline CDR1 reads MNHEY; CDR2 reads SVGEGT. V lost 0 bases to trimming and J lost 1 base, with 10 bases between them. There are 16 residues in the CDR3.

The chain employs TRBV3-1 and TRBJ2-7; possible D gene TRBD2, 5 bases. The V gene's germline CDR1 is LGHDT and CDR2 YNNKEL (reference sequence). With 2 bases removed from V and 3 bases from J, the gap between germline ends came to 14 bases. The CDR3 runs 15 residues. Here the CDR3 reads CASSQKGLAVYEQYF. CDR3 nucleotide sequence: TGTGCCAGCAGCCAAAAAGGCCTAGCTGTCTACGAGCAGTACTTC.

V is TRBV6-1 and J is TRBJ2-3; D is unclear. CDR1 is MNHNS and CDR2 is SASEGT in the germline V gene. The CDR3 covers 13 residues. V lost 6 bases to trimming and J lost 6 bases, with 13 bases between them. The CDR3: CASSNRPADTQYF. The CDR3 nucleotides read TGTGCCAGCAGCAACCGGCCGGCGGATACGCAGTATTTT.

For the CDR3, the DNA is TGTGCCACCAGTGATTTTGTCCGGGTGCAGGGCTACGTC. Residues: CATSDFVRVQGYV. The chain uses TRBV24-1 and TRBJ2-7; tentative D call: TRBD1 (5 bases). CDR1 KGHDR and CDR2 SFDVKD come from the germline V gene. The CDR3 extends over 13 amino acids. Trimming cost V 1 base and J 13 bases, with 16 bases left between them.

This clonotype was seen ten or more times. The rearrangement links TRBV20-1 to TRBJ1-4; D might be TRBD1 (5 bases). Trimming took 6 bases from V and 4 from J, leaving 15 bases between them. The germline CDR1 and CDR2 sequences are DFQATT and SNEGSKA (reference sequence). This CDR3 has 14 residues. CDR3: CSAPVGVSNEKLFF. CDR3 coding DNA: TGCAGTGCACCCGTGGGGGTTAGTAATGAAAAACTGTTTTTT.